A selection of T cell receptor beta chains follows, all from one sample in a study of T cells in Graves' hyperthyroidism and ophthalmopathy. Each CDR3 protein gets one entry after TCRdb re-called the multiplex PCR reads with MiXCR. Among 600,000 or so distinct CDR3 sequences listed, approximately 15% were seen once. Source material: blood. The source is a woman under 30 with Graves' ophthalmopathy. Both conserved end residues are part of each CDR3.

>TRBV29-1|TRBJ2-7
CSVEGGTPFPYEQYF
>TRBV6-1|TRBJ1-4
CASSEAYMLPNEKLFF
>TRBV11-3|TRBJ1-1
CASSFLSWAEAFF
>TRBV12-3/TRBV12-4|TRBJ1-2
CVTGTDYGYTF
>TRBV11-3|TRBJ2-1
CASSVRDRDNNEQFF
>TRBV10-3|TRBJ2-1
CAISESAGNSYNEQFF
>TRBV6-9|TRBJ1-5
CASSYLTTGVHQPQHF
>TRBV5-8|TRBJ2-7
CASSLYDPGQYF
>TRBV4-1|TRBJ1-1
CASSPAPGGTEAFF
>TRBV11-3|TRBJ1-1
CASSYFQGRNTEAFF
>TRBV20-1|TRBJ2-7
CSATPRGNEQYF
>TRBV30|TRBJ1-4
CAWSHRMGNEKLFF
>TRBV6-2/TRBV6-3|TRBJ2-7
CASSYPGTASYEQYF
>TRBV28|TRBJ2-1
CASRATSGRYNEQFF
>TRBV19|TRBJ2-7
CASRTGTYRDEQYF
>TRBV20-1|TRBJ2-5
CSARGLAGVVAETQYF
>TRBV11-2|TRBJ2-7
CASTQGLAGLGLAYEQYF
>TRBV3-1|TRBJ1-2
CASSQFGRPARYGYTF
>TRBV4-2|TRBJ2-3
CASSPQGALDTQYF
>TRBV6-1|TRBJ2-1
CATIDGQEGYNEQFF
>TRBV6-1|TRBJ2-3
CASSSSGGDTQYF
>TRBV19|TRBJ2-7
CASTGLAGGFYEQYF
>TRBV28|TRBJ2-6
CASSVKPSGANVLTF
>TRBV2|TRBJ2-7
CASRPGLAFYEQYF
>TRBV10-3|TRBJ2-3
CAIISTLTDTQYF
>TRBV4-3|TRBJ2-2
CASSQDVASGSRTGELFF
>TRBV7-9|TRBJ1-1
CASSLAVGPYTEAFF
>TRBV12-3/TRBV12-4|TRBJ1-4
CASSFGQKYEKLFF
>TRBV20-1|TRBJ2-6
CSARDPDDIVPRGMDSGANVLTF
>TRBV29-1|TRBJ2-3
CSVEWDGTDTQYF
>TRBV4-3|TRBJ2-7
CASSQDSRGSYEQYF
>TRBV10-3|TRBJ2-5
CAIRGKTGEETQYF
>TRBV5-1|TRBJ1-5
CASSLVGREANQPQHF
>TRBV3-1|TRBJ2-2
CASSLGLAGVTGELFF
>TRBV3-1|TRBJ2-3
CASSRLPGKADTQYF
>TRBV3-1|TRBJ2-3
CPSSQARTGTDTQYF
>TRBV12-3/TRBV12-4|TRBJ2-7
CASSTSGRNEQYF
>TRBV9|TRBJ1-3
CASSVGGDSSGNTIYF
>TRBV2|TRBJ2-5
CASSEAATGFQETQYF
>TRBV3-1|TRBJ2-1
CASSPTGPDEQFF
>TRBV6-1|TRBJ1-6
CASSLGYGDSPLHF
>TRBV5-1|TRBJ2-1
CASSTGSAIYNEQFF
>TRBV6-5|TRBJ2-5
CASSYSSLAGLETQYF
>TRBV14|TRBJ1-1
CASSQPPLWNTEAFF
>TRBV20-1|TRBJ2-3
CSARDESAGFSDTQYF
>TRBV3-1|TRBJ1-3
CASSPPSGGNTIYF
>TRBV28|TRBJ2-7
CASRISGGRPAYEQYF
>TRBV29-1|TRBJ1-4
CSVALGTRDEKLFF
>TRBV27|TRBJ2-7
CASSPCHF
>TRBV5-1|TRBJ2-7
CASSPGDRTAYEQYF
>TRBV7-9|TRBJ2-1
CASGRTSGNSYNEQFF
>TRBV6-1|TRBJ2-1
CASSGTSGRANEQFF
>TRBV24-1|TRBJ2-2
CATGEFRDGTGELFF
>TRBV30|TRBJ1-2
CAWSVVTAFYGYTF
>TRBV16|TRBJ2-7
CASGQTVNEQYF
>TRBV3-1|TRBJ2-5
CASSQEDLKIETQYF